This T cell receptor (beta chain) came from a study of blood T cell repertoires in COVID-19. Study as a whole: Sites across the United States, Italy and Spain contributed samples from acute and convalescent COVID-19. In each case, the material was cDNA or gDNA derived from T cells, B-cell-depleted T cells, or PBMCs.

V lost 0 bases and J lost 2; bases outside the gene matches: 7. CDR3 length equals 16 residues. In germline, CDR1 is SGHNT, CDR2 YYREEE (reference sequence). Per the original data handling: Reference gene primers were amplified, and this amplification served to estimate nucleated cell counts. The repertoire was sequenced with immunoSEQ multiplex PCR; TCRdb's copy has only in-frame clones and lacks some. The V and J calls and the clone size are those of that table, but D and trimming were determined from the DNA. In the table there are under 350,000 clones, 85% to 90% of which are singletons. The source is a man between 18 and 29 years old with active or convalescent COVID-19. The rearrangement uses TRBV5-4 and TRBJ2-7; TRBD2 aligns across 8 bases. Sequencing was performed on peripheral blood. The CDR3 bases are TGTGCCAGCAGCTTGGCTGGTAGCGGGGACCCCTACGAGCAGTACTTC. This translates into CASSLAGSGDPYEQYF. The full variable domain, in which reference TRBV5-4 and TRBJ2-7 provide the parts outside the CDR3, is ETGVTQSPTHLIKTRGQQVTLRCSSQSGHNTVSWYQQALGQGPQFIFQYYREEENGRGNFPPRFSGLQFPNYSSELNVNALELDDSALYLCASSLAGSGDPYEQYFGPGTRLTVT.